This record concerns one TCR beta chain sequence. The antigen is unknown. One end of the junction does not line up with germline, which may come from a read error. This entry comes from a study of monozygotic twins with cystic fibrosis. Study-wide context: Approximately 2.8 micrograms of fragmented DNA underwent roughly 15 PCR cycles for library preparation.

Study conclusions and caveats: Nucleotide-identical clonotype sharing was significantly higher within monozygotic CF twin pairs than between unrelated CF individuals. The repertoire was suggested to be naive-dominated, clonality median approximately 0.0093. Co-twins had the most similar V usage for 13 of 16 pairs, J for 8.

Assay used: immunoSEQ multiplex PCR; TCRdb lists only in-frame clones, some missing. Here the sample spans some 14,000 clones, about 98% being singletons. This CDR3 has 12 residues. Germline CDR1 is LNHDA and CDR2 is SQIVND (reference sequence). Sequenced material: blood. This sequence originates from a girl aged 2-10 years with cystic fibrosis. The rearrangement uses TRBV19 and TRBJ1-2, with 9 bases that match TRBD1. Here the CDR3 reads CASLTGGWLFYF. DNA of the CDR3: TGTGCCAGCTTAACAGGGGGCTGGCTGTTTTACTTC.